A selection of T cell receptor beta chains follows, all from one sample in a study of blood T cells in healthy people across ages. TCRdb reprocessed the 5' RACE reads with MiXCR, giving one entry per CDR3 protein. The sample lists 1.5 million to 2 million distinct CDR3 sequences, roughly 28% occurring once. Sequenced material: blood. Receptors originate from a woman in her 30s in good health. The CDR3 runs from the conserved cysteine through the conserved F or W. Each record gives: clone size, J gene, D gene, V gene, CDR3 protein, CDR3 DNA. D genes are given only for firm matches. Where a row states a size, it is once, few, many or the class of an expanded clone; other rows omit it.

clone_size: -; j_call: TRBJ1-4; d_call: -; v_call: TRBV12-3/TRBV12-4; cdr3_aa: CASTRDSGEKLFF; cdr3_nt: TGTGCCAGCACGCGGGACTCGGGGGAAAAACTGTTTTTT
clone_size: -; j_call: TRBJ1-5; d_call: -; v_call: TRBV2; cdr3_aa: CASSDLYQPQHF; cdr3_nt: TGTGCCAGCAGTGATTTGTATCAGCCCCAGCATTTT
clone_size: many; j_call: TRBJ2-5; d_call: -; v_call: TRBV6-6; cdr3_aa: CASSPLDGGATQYF; cdr3_nt: TGTGCCAGCAGCCCCCTGGACGGTGGGGCGACCCAGTACTTC
clone_size: -; j_call: TRBJ1-5; d_call: -; v_call: TRBV9; cdr3_aa: CASSSDGYSKQPQHF; cdr3_nt: TGTGCCAGCAGTTCGGACGGGTATAGCAAACAGCCCCAGCATTTT
clone_size: -; j_call: TRBJ1-2; d_call: -; v_call: TRBV11-2; cdr3_aa: CASSPWTEAGYTF; cdr3_nt: TGTGCCAGCAGCCCTTGGACTGAAGCTGGCTACACCTTC
clone_size: once; j_call: TRBJ2-7; d_call: -; v_call: TRBV20-1; cdr3_aa: CSAMIAAYEQYF; cdr3_nt: TGCAGTGCTATGATAGCGGCCTACGAGCAGTACTTC
clone_size: many; j_call: TRBJ1-4; d_call: -; v_call: TRBV7-2; cdr3_aa: CASSLGGTNEKLFF; cdr3_nt: TGTGCCAGCAGCTTGGGGGGAACTAATGAAAAACTGTTTTTT
clone_size: -; j_call: TRBJ2-1; d_call: TRBD2; v_call: TRBV29-1; cdr3_aa: CSLRLAGEYNEQFF; cdr3_nt: TGCAGCCTGAGACTAGCGGGAGAGTACAATGAGCAGTTCTTC
clone_size: few; j_call: TRBJ2-5; d_call: TRBD2; v_call: TRBV12-3/TRBV12-4; cdr3_aa: CASSPSGRARETQYF; cdr3_nt: TGTGCCAGCAGTCCCAGCGGGAGGGCCCGGGAGACCCAGTACTTC
clone_size: many; j_call: TRBJ2-7; d_call: TRBD1; v_call: TRBV20-1; cdr3_aa: CSASGTGAREQYF; cdr3_nt: TGCAGTGCTAGTGGGACAGGGGCGCGAGAGCAGTACTTC
clone_size: few; j_call: TRBJ2-1; d_call: -; v_call: TRBV20-1; cdr3_aa: CSARAGVSGLRNEQFF; cdr3_nt: TGCAGTGCTAGAGCGGGAGTAAGCGGTTTGAGAAATGAGCAGTTCTTC
clone_size: -; j_call: TRBJ2-1; d_call: -; v_call: TRBV29-1; cdr3_aa: CSVQTKGYNEQFF; cdr3_nt: TGCAGCGTTCAGACAAAGGGCTACAATGAGCAGTTCTTC
clone_size: few; j_call: TRBJ2-3; d_call: -; v_call: TRBV7-9; cdr3_aa: CASSPSRALTDTQYF; cdr3_nt: TGTGCCAGCAGCCCATCTAGGGCCCTCACAGATACGCAGTATTTT
clone_size: -; j_call: TRBJ2-5; d_call: -; v_call: TRBV7-9; cdr3_aa: CASSYTREETQYF; cdr3_nt: TGTGCCAGCAGCTACACCAGGGAGGAGACCCAGTACTTC
clone_size: -; j_call: TRBJ2-7; d_call: TRBD1; v_call: TRBV2; cdr3_aa: CASRDRESYEQYF; cdr3_nt: TGTGCCAGCCGGGACAGGGAATCCTACGAGCAGTACTTC
clone_size: many; j_call: TRBJ1-6; d_call: -; v_call: TRBV28; cdr3_aa: CASSSDDASPLHF; cdr3_nt: TGTGCCAGCAGTTCAGACGACGCTTCACCCCTCCACTTT
clone_size: once; j_call: TRBJ2-5; d_call: -; v_call: TRBV10-3; cdr3_aa: CAIKGQRGTQYF; cdr3_nt: TGTGCCATCAAGGGGCAGAGAGGGACCCAGTACTTC
clone_size: -; j_call: TRBJ1-2; d_call: -; v_call: TRBV4-1; cdr3_aa: CASSQDGGLDYGYTF; cdr3_nt: TGCGCCAGCAGCCAAGATGGAGGGTTGGACTATGGCTACACCTTC
clone_size: -; j_call: TRBJ2-3; d_call: TRBD1; v_call: TRBV4-1; cdr3_aa: CASSPDREEADTQYF; cdr3_nt: TGCGCCAGCAGCCCGGACAGGGAGGAAGCAGATACGCAGTATTTT
clone_size: -; j_call: TRBJ2-5; d_call: -; v_call: TRBV7-3; cdr3_aa: CAGSLRGTLGETQYF; cdr3_nt: TGTGCCGGCAGCTTAAGAGGGACCCTGGGGGAGACCCAGTACTTC